Following are 29 T cell receptor beta chains from one sample sequenced in a study of blood T cell repertoires in COVID-19. Sequencing was performed with immunoSEQ multiplex PCR; in TCRdb, only in-frame clones are kept and a portion is missing. This table has 160,000 or so clones, over 75% appearing once. The sequenced sample consisted of peripheral blood. The receptors come from a man in his 70s with active or convalescent COVID-19.

The V and J genes are TRBV5-1 and TRBJ2-7, with a possible D match to TRBD2 (7 bases). Germline CDR1 and CDR2: SGHRS and YFSETQ. The CDR3 has 16 amino acids. V was trimmed by 4 bases and J by 0 bases, leaving 17 bases between them. The CDR3: CASSVQGLRSSYEQYF. CDR3 DNA sequence: TGCGCCAGCAGCGTACAGGGACTAAGGAGCTCCTACGAGCAGTACTTC.

The chain carries TRBV9 and TRBJ1-6; perhaps TRBD1 as D (5 bases). Trimming pared 4 bases from V and 9 bases from J, leaving 17 bases between. There are 15 residues in the CDR3. CDR1 and CDR2 from the germline V gene are SGDLS and YYNGEE. The CDR3 nucleotides read TGTGCCAGCAGCTTCCGGGAGGAGGGGTTTTCACCCCTCCACTTT. This sequence encodes CASSFREEGFSPLHF.

The chain recombines TRBV5-8 with TRBJ1-3; D is unresolved. With 2 bases removed from V and 0 bases from J, the gap between germline ends came to 6 bases. This CDR3 contains 14 residues. Germline-derived CDR1 and CDR2 are SGHTS and YDEGEE. Here the CDR3 reads CASSLKSSGNTIYF. The CDR3 DNA sequence: TGTGCCAGCAGCTTAAAGAGCTCTGGAAACACCATATATTTT.

This clone occurred once. This rearrangement joins TRBV5-6 to TRBJ2-7; 9 positions agree with TRBD1. Trimming removed 3 bases from V and 7 bases from J; junction bases left unmatched: 11. There are 15 residues in the CDR3. Germline CDR1 is SGHDT and CDR2 is YYEEEE. In DNA form, the CDR3 reads TGTGCCAGCAGCTCCCGGGACAGGGCTATTTGGGAGCAGTACTTC. Its translation is CASSSRDRAIWEQYF.

The chain links TRBV2 to TRBJ1-1; the D is unclear. Deletions cut 6 bases from V and 5 bases from J, with 10 bases between. The CDR3 consists of 12 residues. Germline loops: CDR1 SNHLY, CDR2 FYNNEI. Here the CDR3 reads CASSAQLTEAFF. For the CDR3, the DNA is TGTGCCAGCAGCGCACAGTTGACTGAAGCTTTCTTT.

The rearrangement uses TRBV4-2 and TRBJ1-1; tentative D call: TRBD1 (5 bases). Germline CDR1 reads LGHNA; CDR2 reads YNFKEQ. V was clipped by 2 bases and J by 4 bases, with 14 bases between them. The CDR3 sequence is 15 residues long. The CDR3 loop is CASSQSREYGTEAFF. CDR3 DNA: TGTGCCAGCAGCCAAAGCAGGGAATATGGCACTGAAGCTTTCTTT.

The rearrangement joins TRBV19 to TRBJ2-3, with 9 bases fitting TRBD2. CDR1 and CDR2 (germline): LNHDA, SQIVND (reference sequence). This CDR3 comprises 15 residues. The J segment lost 0 bases and the V segment lost 4 bases, leaving 2 bases of the junction unmatched. The CDR3 region has the DNA TGTGCCAGTAGTAACGGACTAGCGAGCACAGATACGCAGTATTTT. Residues: CASSNGLASTDTQYF.

This chain joins TRBV6-6 and TRBJ1-1; 8 bases map to TRBD1. Germline trimming cut 4 bases from V and 4 bases from J; bases unmatched to any gene: 11. Germline CDR1 MNHNY, CDR2 SVGAGI (reference sequence). The CDR3 runs 16 residues. The CDR3 DNA is TGTGCCAGCAGTTGGGGACAGGAGCCTCCAGGCACTGAAGCTTTCTTT. The encoded protein is CASSWGQEPPGTEAFF.

The chain recombines TRBV28 with TRBJ2-3; TRBD1 aligns across 8 bases. The junction had 11 bases not matched to a gene; V was cut back by 5 bases and J by 7 bases. CDR1 MDHEN and CDR2 SYDVKM come from the germline V gene. The CDR3 covers 15 residues. As DNA, the CDR3 is TGTGCCAGCAGTACCGGGACAGGTAGTCCGAATACGCAGTATTTT. Its protein is CASSTGTGSPNTQYF.

A single count supports this clone. The chain joins TRBV9 to TRBJ1-2; no clear D gene. Germline lookup yields CDR1 SGDLS and CDR2 YYNGEE. This CDR3 region has 14 residues. Deletions cut 3 bases from V and 0 bases from J, with 9 bases between. In nucleotides, the CDR3 is TGTGCCAGCAGCGCCTCTAATACTAACTATGGCTACACCTTC. It specifies CASSASNTNYGYTF.

The chain carries TRBV15 and TRBJ2-1, with D maybe TRBD2 (6 bases). The germline V and J ends were trimmed by 1 base and 2 bases, with 9 bases remaining between them. This CDR3 region has 15 residues. The germline V gene encodes CDR1 LNHNV and CDR2 YYDKDF (reference sequence). The CDR3 region has the DNA TGTGCCACCAGCAGAGCCGGGGGTGCCTACAATGAGCAGTTCTTC. As protein: CATSRAGGAYNEQFF.

This chain joins TRBV2 and TRBJ2-2; D may be TRBD2 (6 bases). This CDR3 is built from 14 residues. The V gene's germline CDR1 is SNHLY and CDR2 FYNNEI. Trimming took 7 bases from V and 6 from J, leaving 15 bases between them. The CDR3, as DNA: TGTGCCAGCAAGGAGGGGTCTCTCGCCGGGGAGCTGTTTTTT. Translation gives CASKEGSLAGELFF. The whole variable domain, filled in from reference TRBV2 and TRBJ2-2, reads EPEVTQTPSHQVTQMGQEVILRCVPISNHLYFYWYRQILGQKVEFLVSFYNNEISEKSEIFDDQFSVERPDGSNFTLKIRSTKLEDSAMYFCASKEGSLAGELFFGEGSRLTVL.

The V gene is TRBV30, the J gene TRBJ1-1, with 8 bases aligning to TRBD1. Germline CDR1 is GTSNPN and CDR2 is SVGIG (reference sequence). J was trimmed by 1 base and V by 5 bases; bases with no gene match: 6. The CDR3 is 14 amino acids. The CDR3 bases are TGTGCCTGGGTTCCAGGACAGGGGAACACTGAAGCTTTCTTT. Translation: CAWVPGQGNTEAFF.

This chain links TRBV7-2 with TRBJ2-7, with D possibly TRBD2 on 6 matching bases. This CDR3 is 14 amino acids long. V dropped 5 bases and J dropped 0 bases, with 11 bases sitting between them. Germline V lookup: CDR1 SGHTA, CDR2 FQGNSA. The CDR3 sequence: CASSPGGASYEQYF. In nucleotides, the CDR3 is TGTGCCAGCAGCCCAGGCGGGGCCTCCTACGAGCAGTACTTC.

The chain links TRBV11-3 to TRBJ1-5, with 7 bases aligning to TRBD1. Germline V lookup: CDR1 SGHNT, CDR2 YENEEA. The CDR3 is 19 residues long. The trim removed 0 bases at V and 0 bases at J, leaving 11 bases unmatched. In DNA form, the CDR3 reads TGTGCCAGCAGCTTAGATCGCCGGGACAGAGTTTATAGCAATCAGCCCCAGCATTTT. Protein: CASSLDRRDRVYSNQPQHF.

This clone occurred a few times. J is TRBJ1-5 and V is TRBV19; D uncertain. Trimming shortened V by 5 bases and J by 5 bases, and 10 bases separated the two germline ends. CDR3 length: 13 amino acids. Germline values: CDR1 LNHDA, CDR2 SQIVND (reference sequence). CDR3 nucleotides: TGTGCCAGTAGTCCGTCAAGAGATCAGCCCCAGCATTTT. It encodes CASSPSRDQPQHF. The whole variable domain, filled in from reference TRBV19 and TRBJ1-5, reads DGGITQSPKYLFRKEGQNVTLSCEQNLNHDAMYWYRQDPGQGLRLIYYSQIVNDFQKGDIAEGYSVSREKKESFPLTVTSAQKNPTAFYLCASSPSRDQPQHFGDGTRLSIL.

DNA of the CDR3: TGTGCCAGCAGCCCCTCCGGGACTGGAAACACCATATATTTT. This sequence encodes CASSPSGTGNTIYF. The chain carries TRBV7-9 and TRBJ1-3; D unresolved. Germline V gives CDR1 SEHNR, CDR2 FQNEAQ (reference sequence). Trimming cost V 5 bases and J 2 bases, with 10 bases left between them. This CDR3 comprises 14 residues.

The CDR3 nucleotides are TGTGCCAGCAGCTTGGAGGTAGCGGGGGTATTTGTCACAGATACGCAGTATTTT. Encoded protein: CASSLEVAGVFVTDTQYF. The chain carries TRBV5-6 and TRBJ2-3; 9 bases align to TRBD2. The CDR3 runs to 18 residues. Germline CDR1 reads SGHDT; CDR2 reads YYEEEE. The V gene end was trimmed by 0 bases and the J gene end by 2 bases; junction bases not matched to a gene: 10.

This clone has only a few counts. The chain uses TRBV2 and TRBJ1-1, with D uncertain. CDR1 is SNHLY and CDR2 is FYNNEI in the germline V gene. V was pared by 6 bases and J by 7 bases, with 9 bases between. CDR3 length: 11 amino acids. This CDR3 is CASSRHIEAFF. The CDR3 coding sequence is TGTGCCAGCAGCCGACATATTGAAGCTTTCTTT. The full variable domain, with the rest looked up from reference TRBV2 and TRBJ1-1, is EPEVTQTPSHQVTQMGQEVILRCVPISNHLYFYWYRQILGQKVEFLVSFYNNEISEKSEIFDDQFSVERPDGSNFTLKIRSTKLEDSAMYFCASSRHIEAFFGQGTRLTVV.

The rearrangement links TRBV18 to TRBJ2-3; 8 bases agree with TRBD2. The CDR3 runs to 15 residues. CDR1 and CDR2 from the germline V gene are KGHSH and LQKENI. With V trimmed by 3 bases and J by 8 bases, 10 bases remained unmatched. CDR3 bases: TGTGCCAGCTCACCCAGCCGGGAGGGCCTTTTTACGCAGTATTTT. It encodes CASSPSREGLFTQYF.

This clone was detected only a few times. The V gene is TRBV9, the J gene TRBJ1-2, with 8 bases aligning to TRBD1. Germline V gene lookup returns CDR1 SGDLS and CDR2 YYNGEE. The length of the CDR3 is 15 residues. J lost 0 bases, V lost 5 bases, and 6 bases had no gene match. The CDR3 nucleotides read TGTGCCAGCAGTCGTCAGGGGGCCTCTAACTATGGCTACACCTTC. It codes for CASSRQGASNYGYTF.

This chain joins TRBV6-1 and TRBJ2-6; D unclear. Germline CDR1 MNHNS, CDR2 SASEGT. This CDR3 is built from 17 residues. The V gene lost 4 bases and the J gene lost 0 bases, with 13 bases spanning the gap. The CDR3 protein is CASSVTSPHSGANVLTF. In nucleotides, the CDR3 is TGTGCCAGCAGTGTTACATCACCGCACTCTGGGGCCAACGTCCTGACTTTC.

This clone was seen only once. The chain joins TRBV18 to TRBJ1-2; D is uncertain. The CDR3 covers 14 residues. Looked up from germline, CDR1 is KGHSH and CDR2 is LQKENI. V was shortened by 1 base and J by 8 bases, with 14 bases between the two germline ends. As DNA, the CDR3 is TGTGCCAGCTCACCACGCGGTGAGGGCTGGGGCTACACCTTC. It specifies CASSPRGEGWGYTF.

V is TRBV15 and J is TRBJ1-2, with 7 bases matching TRBD1. V shed 3 bases and J 9 bases; nucleotides not matched to a gene: 7. CDR1 is LNHNV and CDR2 is YYDKDF in the germline V gene (reference sequence). This CDR3 has 13 amino acids. CDR3 nucleotide sequence: TGTGCCACCAGCAGGAGGGGGCGGTTGAGCTACACCTTC. Residues: CATSRRGRLSYTF.

The V gene is TRBV2, the J gene TRBJ1-6, with 7 bases matching TRBD1. Germline V CDR1 and CDR2: SNHLY, FYNNEI. The CDR3 has 15 amino acids. V dropped 1 base and J dropped 9; count of bases not matched to a gene: 6. The CDR3 DNA reads TGTGCCAGCAGTGAAGACAGGGGTTTCGGTTCACCCCTCCACTTT. Translated, it gives CASSEDRGFGSPLHF.

The chain carries TRBV4-3 and TRBJ2-1; 7 positions match TRBD2. The CDR3 covers 14 residues. Germline V gene sequence: CDR1 LGHNA, CDR2 YSLEER. V shed 0 bases, J shed 11 bases, and the junction held 7 bases outside the gene matches. The CDR3 region is CASSQDGRTSKQFF. DNA for the CDR3: TGCGCCAGCAGCCAAGATGGGAGGACTAGTAAGCAGTTCTTC.

This clone has only one observation. This sequence joins TRBV5-1 and TRBJ1-4, with 10 nucleotides matching TRBD1. The CDR3 has 14 amino acids. The germline CDR1 and CDR2 sequences are SGHRS and YFSETQ. V lost 3 bases and J lost 8; bases outside the gene matches: 4. CDR3 in DNA: TGCGCCAGCAGCTCCGGACAGGGGGTGGAAAAACTGTTTTTT. This encodes CASSSGQGVEKLFF.

Details on this clone: A junction boundary mismatches the germline segment, possibly from a read error. The chain couples TRBV7-7 to TRBJ2-5; TRBD2 matches 11 bases. CDR3 length: 16 residues. CDR1 is SSHAT, CDR2 FNYEAQ, per germline (reference sequence). The DNA of the CDR3 is TGTGCTAGCAGCCAGTTACTAGCGGGAGTCCCGGAGACCCAGTACTTC. Encoded protein: CASSQLLAGVPETQYF.

This chain joins TRBV5-6 and TRBJ2-3, with D hard to call. This CDR3 region has 14 residues. V was trimmed by 2 bases and J by 2 bases, leaving 9 bases between them. Looked up from germline, CDR1 is SGHDT and CDR2 is YYEEEE. CDR3 sequence: CASSFDWNTDTQYF. The DNA of the CDR3 is TGTGCCAGCAGCTTCGACTGGAACACAGATACGCAGTATTTT.